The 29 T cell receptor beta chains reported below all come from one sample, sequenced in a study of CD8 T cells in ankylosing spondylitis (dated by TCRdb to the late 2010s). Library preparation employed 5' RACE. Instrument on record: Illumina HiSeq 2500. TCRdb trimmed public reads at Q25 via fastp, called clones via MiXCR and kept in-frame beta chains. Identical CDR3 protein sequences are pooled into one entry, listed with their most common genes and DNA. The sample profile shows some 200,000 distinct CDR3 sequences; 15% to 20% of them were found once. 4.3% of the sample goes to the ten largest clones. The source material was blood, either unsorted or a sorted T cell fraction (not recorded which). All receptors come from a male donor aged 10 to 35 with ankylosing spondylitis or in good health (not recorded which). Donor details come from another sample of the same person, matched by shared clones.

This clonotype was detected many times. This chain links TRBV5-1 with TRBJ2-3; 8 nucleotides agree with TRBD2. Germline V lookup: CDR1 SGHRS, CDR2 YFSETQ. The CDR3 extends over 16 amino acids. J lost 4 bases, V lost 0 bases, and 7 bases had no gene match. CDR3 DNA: TGCGCCAGCAGCTTGGCCGGGACCGGGGGGGCAGATACGCAGTATTTT. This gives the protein CASSLAGTGGADTQYF. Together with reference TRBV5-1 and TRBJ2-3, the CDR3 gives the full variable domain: KAGVTQTPRYLIKTRGQQVTLSCSPISGHRSVSWYQQTPGQGLQFLFEYFSETQRNKGNFPGRFSGRQFSNSRSEMNVSTLELGDSALYLCASSLAGTGGADTQYFGPGTRLTVL.

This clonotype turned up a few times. The CDR3 bases are TGCAGCGTTGGTCTGGACACACAAGAGACCCAGTACTTC. It codes for CSVGLDTQETQYF. The J gene is TRBJ2-5, the V gene TRBV29-1; perhaps TRBD1 as D (5 bases). V gave up 4 bases and J gave up 2 bases, with 11 bases separating them. CDR3 length equals 13 residues. The V gene's germline CDR1 is SQVTM and CDR2 ANQGSEA.

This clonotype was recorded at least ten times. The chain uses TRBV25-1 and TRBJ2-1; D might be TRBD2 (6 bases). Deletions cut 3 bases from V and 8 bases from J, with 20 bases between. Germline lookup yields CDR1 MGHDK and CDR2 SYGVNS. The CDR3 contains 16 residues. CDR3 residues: CASSEAGTWGTDEQFF. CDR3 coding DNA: TGTGCCAGCAGTGAGGCCGGGACTTGGGGTACAGATGAGCAGTTCTTC.

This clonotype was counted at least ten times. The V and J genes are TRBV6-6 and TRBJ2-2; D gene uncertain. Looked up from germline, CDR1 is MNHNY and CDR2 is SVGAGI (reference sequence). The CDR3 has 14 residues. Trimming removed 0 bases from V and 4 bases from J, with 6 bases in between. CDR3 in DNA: TGTGCCAGCAGTTACTCCAAGGTCACCGGGGAGCTGTTTTTT. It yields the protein CASSYSKVTGELFF.

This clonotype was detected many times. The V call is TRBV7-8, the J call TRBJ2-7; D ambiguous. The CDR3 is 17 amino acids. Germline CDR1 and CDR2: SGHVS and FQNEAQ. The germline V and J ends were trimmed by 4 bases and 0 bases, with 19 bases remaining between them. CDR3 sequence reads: CASSSVSYKKSSYEQYF. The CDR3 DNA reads TGTGCCAGCAGCTCCGTTTCGTATAAGAAGAGCTCCTACGAGCAGTACTTC.

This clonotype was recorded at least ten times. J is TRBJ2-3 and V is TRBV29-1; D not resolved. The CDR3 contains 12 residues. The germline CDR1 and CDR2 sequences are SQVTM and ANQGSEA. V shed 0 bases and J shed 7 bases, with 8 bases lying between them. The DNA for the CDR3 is TGCAGCGTTGAAGAACACAAAAATACGCAGTATTTT. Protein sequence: CSVEEHKNTQYF.

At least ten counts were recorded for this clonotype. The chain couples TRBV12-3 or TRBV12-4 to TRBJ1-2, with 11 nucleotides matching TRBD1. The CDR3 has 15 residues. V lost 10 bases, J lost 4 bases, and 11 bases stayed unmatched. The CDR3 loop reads CATGTGGIFAYGYTF. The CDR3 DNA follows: TGTGCCACCGGGACAGGGGGAATCTTCGCCTATGGCTACACCTTC.

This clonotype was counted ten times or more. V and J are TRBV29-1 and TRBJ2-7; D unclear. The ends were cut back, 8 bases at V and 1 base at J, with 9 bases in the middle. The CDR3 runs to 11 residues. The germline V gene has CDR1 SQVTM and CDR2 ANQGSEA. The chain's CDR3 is CSFASSYEQYF. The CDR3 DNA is TGCAGCTTTGCGTCTTCCTACGAGCAGTACTTC.

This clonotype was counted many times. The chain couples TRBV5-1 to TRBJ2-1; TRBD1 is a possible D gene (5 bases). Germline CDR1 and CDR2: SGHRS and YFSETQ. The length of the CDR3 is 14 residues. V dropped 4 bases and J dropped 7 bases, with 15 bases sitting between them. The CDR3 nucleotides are TGCGCCAGCAGCCGCCCAGGGAACCCAAATGAGCAGTTCTTC. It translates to CASSRPGNPNEQFF.

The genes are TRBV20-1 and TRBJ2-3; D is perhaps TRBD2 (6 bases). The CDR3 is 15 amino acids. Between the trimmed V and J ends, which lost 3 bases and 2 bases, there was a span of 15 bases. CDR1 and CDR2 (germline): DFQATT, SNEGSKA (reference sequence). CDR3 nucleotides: TGCAGTGCTAGCACCCGGGACTTGAACACAGATACGCAGTATTTT. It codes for CSASTRDLNTDTQYF.

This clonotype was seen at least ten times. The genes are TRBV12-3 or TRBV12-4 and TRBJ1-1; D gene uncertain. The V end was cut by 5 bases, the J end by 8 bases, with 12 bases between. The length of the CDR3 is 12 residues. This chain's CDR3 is CASSLYGPEAFF. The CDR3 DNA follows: TGTGCCAGCAGTCTTTACGGGCCAGAAGCTTTCTTT.

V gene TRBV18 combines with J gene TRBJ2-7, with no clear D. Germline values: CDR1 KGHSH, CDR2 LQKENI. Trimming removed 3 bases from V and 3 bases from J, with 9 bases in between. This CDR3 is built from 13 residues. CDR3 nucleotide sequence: TGTGCCAGCTCACCCCAGAACGGCTACGAGCAGTACGTC. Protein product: CASSPQNGYEQYV.

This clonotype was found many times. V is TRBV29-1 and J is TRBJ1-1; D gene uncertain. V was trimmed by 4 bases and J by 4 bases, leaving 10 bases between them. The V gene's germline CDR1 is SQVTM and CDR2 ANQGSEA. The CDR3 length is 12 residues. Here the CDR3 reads CSVVGYGTEAFF. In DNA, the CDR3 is TGCAGCGTTGTCGGGTACGGCACTGAAGCTTTCTTT.

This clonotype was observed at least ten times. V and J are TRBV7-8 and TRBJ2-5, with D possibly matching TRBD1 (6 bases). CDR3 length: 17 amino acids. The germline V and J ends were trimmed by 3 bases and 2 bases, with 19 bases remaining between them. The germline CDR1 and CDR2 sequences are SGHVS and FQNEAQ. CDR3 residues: CASSFQGRLSSQETQYF. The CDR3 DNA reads TGTGCCAGCAGCTTCCAGGGGCGACTATCGAGTCAAGAGACCCAGTACTTC.

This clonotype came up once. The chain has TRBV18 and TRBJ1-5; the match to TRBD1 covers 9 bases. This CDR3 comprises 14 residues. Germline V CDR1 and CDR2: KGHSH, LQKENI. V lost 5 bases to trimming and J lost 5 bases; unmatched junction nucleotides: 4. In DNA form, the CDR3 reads TGTGCCAGCTCAAGGGACAGGGTGCATCAGCCCCAGCATTTT. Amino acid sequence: CASSRDRVHQPQHF. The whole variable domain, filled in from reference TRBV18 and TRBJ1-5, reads NAGVMQNPRHLVRRRGQEARLRCSPMKGHSHVYWYRQLPEEGLKFMVYLQKENIIDESGMPKERFSAEFPKEGPSILRIQQVVRGDSAAYFCASSRDRVHQPQHFGDGTRLSIL.

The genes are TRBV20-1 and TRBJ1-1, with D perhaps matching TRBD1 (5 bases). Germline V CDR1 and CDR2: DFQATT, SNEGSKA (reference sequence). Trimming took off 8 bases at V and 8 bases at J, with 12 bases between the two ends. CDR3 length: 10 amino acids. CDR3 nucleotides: TGCAGTCATGAGAGGACAGAAGCTTTCTTT. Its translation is CSHERTEAFF.

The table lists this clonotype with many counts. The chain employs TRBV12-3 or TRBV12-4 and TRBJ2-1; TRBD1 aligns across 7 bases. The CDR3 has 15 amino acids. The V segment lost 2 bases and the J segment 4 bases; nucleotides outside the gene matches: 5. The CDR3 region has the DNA TGTGCCAGCAGTTTATGGGACAGTTTTTACAATGAGCAGTTCTTC. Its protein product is CASSLWDSFYNEQFF.

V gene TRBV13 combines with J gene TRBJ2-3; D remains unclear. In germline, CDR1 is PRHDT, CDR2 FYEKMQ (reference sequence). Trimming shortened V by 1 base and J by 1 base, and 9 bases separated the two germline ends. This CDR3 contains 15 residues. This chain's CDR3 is CASSLAGSGTDTQYF. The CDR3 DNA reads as TGTGCCAGCAGCTTAGCGGGCTCTGGCACAGATACGCAGTATTTT.

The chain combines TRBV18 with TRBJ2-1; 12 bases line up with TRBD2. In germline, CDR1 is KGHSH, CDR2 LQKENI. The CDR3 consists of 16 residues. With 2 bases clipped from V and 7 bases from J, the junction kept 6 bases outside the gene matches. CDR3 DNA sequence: TGTGCCAGCTCACCATCCCTAGCGGGAGGGCCAAATGAGCAGTTCTTC. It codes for CASSPSLAGGPNEQFF.

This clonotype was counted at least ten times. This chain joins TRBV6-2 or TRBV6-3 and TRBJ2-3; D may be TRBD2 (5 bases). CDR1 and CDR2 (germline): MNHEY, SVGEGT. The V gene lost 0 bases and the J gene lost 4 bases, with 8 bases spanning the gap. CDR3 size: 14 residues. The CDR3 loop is CASSYSLLADTQYF. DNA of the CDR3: TGTGCCAGCAGTTACTCTCTACTAGCAGATACGCAGTATTTT.

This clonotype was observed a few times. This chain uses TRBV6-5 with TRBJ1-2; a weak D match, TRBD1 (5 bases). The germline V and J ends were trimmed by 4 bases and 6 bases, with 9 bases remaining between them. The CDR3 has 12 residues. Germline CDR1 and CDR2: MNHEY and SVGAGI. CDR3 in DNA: TGTGCCAGCAGTTTTTGGGGGGATGGCTACACCTTC. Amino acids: CASSFWGDGYTF.

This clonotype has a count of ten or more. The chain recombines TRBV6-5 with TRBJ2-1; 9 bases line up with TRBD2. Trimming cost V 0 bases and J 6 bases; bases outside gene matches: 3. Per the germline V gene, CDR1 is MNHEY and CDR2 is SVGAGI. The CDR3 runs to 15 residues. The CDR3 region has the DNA TGTGCCAGCAGTTACTCGGGCGGGAGGGCCAATGAGCAGTTCTTC. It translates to CASSYSGGRANEQFF.

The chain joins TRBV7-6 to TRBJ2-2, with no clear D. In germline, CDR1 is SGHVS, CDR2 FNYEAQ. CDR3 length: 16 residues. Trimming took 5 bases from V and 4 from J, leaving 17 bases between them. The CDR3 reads CASSPTTTLGTGELFF. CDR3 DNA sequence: TGTGCCAGCAGCCCCACGACAACCCTGGGCACCGGGGAGCTGTTTTTT.

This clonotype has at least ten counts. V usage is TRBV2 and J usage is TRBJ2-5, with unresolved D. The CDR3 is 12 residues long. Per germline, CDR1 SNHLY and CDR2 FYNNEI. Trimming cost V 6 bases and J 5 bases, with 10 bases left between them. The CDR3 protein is CASSLEAETQYF. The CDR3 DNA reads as TGTGCCAGCAGCCTAGAGGCGGAGACCCAGTACTTC.

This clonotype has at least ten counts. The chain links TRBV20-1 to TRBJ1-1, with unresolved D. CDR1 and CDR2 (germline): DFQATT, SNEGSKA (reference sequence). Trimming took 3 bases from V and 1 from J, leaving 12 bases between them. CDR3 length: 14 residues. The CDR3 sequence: CSARPGGPNTEAFF. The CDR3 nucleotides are TGCAGTGCTAGGCCAGGTGGACCGAACACTGAAGCTTTCTTT.

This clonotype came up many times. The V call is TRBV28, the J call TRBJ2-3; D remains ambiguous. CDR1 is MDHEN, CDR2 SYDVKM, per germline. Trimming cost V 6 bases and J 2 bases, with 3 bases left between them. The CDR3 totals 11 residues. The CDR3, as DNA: TGTGCCAGCAGGACCACAGATACGCAGTATTTT. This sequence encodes CASRTTDTQYF. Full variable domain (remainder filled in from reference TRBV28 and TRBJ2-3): DVKVTQSSRYLVKRTGEKVFLECVQDMDHENMFWYRQDPGLGLRLIYFSYDVKMKEKGDIPEGYSVSREKKERFSLILESASTNQTSMYLCASRTTDTQYFGPGTRLTVL.

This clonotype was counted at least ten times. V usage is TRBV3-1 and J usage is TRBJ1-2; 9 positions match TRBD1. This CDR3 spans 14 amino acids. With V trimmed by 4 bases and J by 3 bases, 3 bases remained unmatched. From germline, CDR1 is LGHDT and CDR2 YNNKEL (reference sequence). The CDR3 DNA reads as TGTGCCAGCAGCCTGGACAGGGGCTACTATGGCTACACCTTC. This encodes CASSLDRGYYGYTF.

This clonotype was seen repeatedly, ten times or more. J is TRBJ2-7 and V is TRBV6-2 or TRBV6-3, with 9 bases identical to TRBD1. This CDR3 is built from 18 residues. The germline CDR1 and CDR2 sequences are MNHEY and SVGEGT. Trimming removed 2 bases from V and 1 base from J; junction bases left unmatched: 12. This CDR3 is CASSYPRAGGQGSYEQYF. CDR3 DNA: TGTGCCAGCAGTTACCCCCGGGCAGGGGGACAGGGTTCCTACGAGCAGTACTTC.

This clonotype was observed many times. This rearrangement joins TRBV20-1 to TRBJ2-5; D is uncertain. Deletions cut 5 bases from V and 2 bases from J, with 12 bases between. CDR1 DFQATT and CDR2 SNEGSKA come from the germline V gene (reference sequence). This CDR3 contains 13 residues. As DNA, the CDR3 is TGCAGTGCTGACGACCGGTCTCAAGAGACCCAGTACTTC. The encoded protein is CSADDRSQETQYF.